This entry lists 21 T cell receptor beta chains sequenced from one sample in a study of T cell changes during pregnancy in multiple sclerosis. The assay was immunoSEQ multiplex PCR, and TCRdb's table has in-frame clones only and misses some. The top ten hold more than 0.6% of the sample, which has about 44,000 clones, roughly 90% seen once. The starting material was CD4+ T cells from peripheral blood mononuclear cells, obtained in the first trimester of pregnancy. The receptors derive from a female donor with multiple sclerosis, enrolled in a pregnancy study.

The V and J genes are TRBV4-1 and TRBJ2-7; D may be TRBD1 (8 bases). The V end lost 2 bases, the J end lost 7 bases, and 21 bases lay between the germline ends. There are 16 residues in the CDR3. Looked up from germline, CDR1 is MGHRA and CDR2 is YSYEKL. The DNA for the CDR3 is TGCGCCAGCAGCCAAAGGGGAGACAGGGGAGGGAGTGAGCAGTACTTC. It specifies CASSQRGDRGGSEQYF.

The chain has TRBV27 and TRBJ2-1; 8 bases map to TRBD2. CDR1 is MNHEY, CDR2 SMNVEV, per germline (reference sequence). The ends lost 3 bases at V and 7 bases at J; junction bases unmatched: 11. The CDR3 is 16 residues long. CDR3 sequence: CASSFLQAGVVNEQFF. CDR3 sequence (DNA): TGTGCCAGCAGTTTCCTCCAAGCGGGAGTAGTTAATGAGCAGTTCTTC.

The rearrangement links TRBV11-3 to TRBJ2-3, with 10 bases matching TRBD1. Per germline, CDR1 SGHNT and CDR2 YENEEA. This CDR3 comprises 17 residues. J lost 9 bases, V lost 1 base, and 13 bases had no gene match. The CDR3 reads CASSLGAPGQGFATQYF. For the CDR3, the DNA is TGTGCCAGCAGCTTAGGGGCCCCGGGACAGGGGTTCGCAACGCAGTATTTT.

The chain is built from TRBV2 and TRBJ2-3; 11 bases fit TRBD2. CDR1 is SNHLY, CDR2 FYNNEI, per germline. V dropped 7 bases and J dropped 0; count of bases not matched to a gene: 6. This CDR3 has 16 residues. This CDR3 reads CASTLTSGTSTDTQYF. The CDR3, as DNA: TGTGCCAGCACCTTGACTAGCGGGACTAGCACAGATACGCAGTATTTT.

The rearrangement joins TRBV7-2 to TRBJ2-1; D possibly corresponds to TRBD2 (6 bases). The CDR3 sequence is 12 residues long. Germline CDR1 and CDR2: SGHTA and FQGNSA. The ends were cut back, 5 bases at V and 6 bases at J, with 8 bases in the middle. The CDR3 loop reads CASSQTSNEQFF. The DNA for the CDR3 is TGTGCCAGCAGCCAGACTAGCAATGAGCAGTTCTTC.

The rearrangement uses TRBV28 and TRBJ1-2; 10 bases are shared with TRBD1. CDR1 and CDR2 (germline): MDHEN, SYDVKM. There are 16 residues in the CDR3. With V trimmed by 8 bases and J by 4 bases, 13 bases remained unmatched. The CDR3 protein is CASRDGDRGLGYGYTF. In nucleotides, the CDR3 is TGTGCCAGCCGTGACGGGGACAGGGGCCTTGGCTATGGCTACACCTTC.

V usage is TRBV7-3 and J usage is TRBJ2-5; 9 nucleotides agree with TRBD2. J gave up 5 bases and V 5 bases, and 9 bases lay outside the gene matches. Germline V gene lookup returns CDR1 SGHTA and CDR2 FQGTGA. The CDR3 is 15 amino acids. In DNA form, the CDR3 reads TGTGCCAGCAGCGCTAGCGGGAAGGTCGGGGAGACCCAGTACTTC. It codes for CASSASGKVGETQYF.

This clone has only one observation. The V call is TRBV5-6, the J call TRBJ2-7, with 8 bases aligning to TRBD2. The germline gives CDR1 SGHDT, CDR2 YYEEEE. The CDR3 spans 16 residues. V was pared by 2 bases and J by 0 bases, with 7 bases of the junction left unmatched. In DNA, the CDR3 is TGTGCCAGCAGCTTTACGGGACTAGATAGCTCCTACGAGCAGTACTTC. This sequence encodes CASSFTGLDSSYEQYF.

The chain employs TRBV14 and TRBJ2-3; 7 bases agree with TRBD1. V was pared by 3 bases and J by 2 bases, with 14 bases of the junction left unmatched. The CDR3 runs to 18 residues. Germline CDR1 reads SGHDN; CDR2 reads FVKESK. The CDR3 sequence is CASSQLTGLSPLTDTQYF. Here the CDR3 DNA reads TGTGCCAGCAGCCAGCTGACAGGGCTCAGCCCCCTCACAGATACGCAGTATTTT.

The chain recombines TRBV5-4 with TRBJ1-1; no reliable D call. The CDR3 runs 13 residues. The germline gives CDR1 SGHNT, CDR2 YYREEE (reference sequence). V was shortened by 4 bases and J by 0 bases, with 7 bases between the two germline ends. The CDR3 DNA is TGTGCCAGCAGCCGTAAATTGAACACTGAAGCTTTCTTT. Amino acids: CASSRKLNTEAFF. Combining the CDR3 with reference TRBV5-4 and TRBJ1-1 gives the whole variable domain ETGVTQSPTHLIKTRGQQVTLRCSSQSGHNTVSWYQQALGQGPQFIFQYYREEENGRGNFPPRFSGLQFPNYSSELNVNALELDDSALYLCASSRKLNTEAFFGQGTRLTVV.

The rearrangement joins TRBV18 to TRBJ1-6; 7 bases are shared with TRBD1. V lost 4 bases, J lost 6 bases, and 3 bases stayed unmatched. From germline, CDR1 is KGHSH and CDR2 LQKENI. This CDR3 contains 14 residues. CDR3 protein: CASSRQGPNSPLHF. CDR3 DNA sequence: TGTGCCAGCTCACGACAGGGACCTAATTCACCCCTCCACTTT.

The CDR3 is CASSKKDRVGTGELFF. CDR3 DNA: TGTGCCAGCAGCAAAAAAGACAGGGTTGGGACCGGGGAGCTGTTTTTT. The chain employs TRBV27 and TRBJ2-2; 7 nucleotides match TRBD1. Per germline, CDR1 MNHEY and CDR2 SMNVEV (reference sequence). The CDR3 is 16 amino acids. V gave up 6 bases and J gave up 5 bases; unmatched junction bases: 12.

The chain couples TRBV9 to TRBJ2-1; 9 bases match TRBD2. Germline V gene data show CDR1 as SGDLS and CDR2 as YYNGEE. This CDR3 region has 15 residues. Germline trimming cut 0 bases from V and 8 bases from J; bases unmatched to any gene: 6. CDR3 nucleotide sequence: TGTGCCAGCAGCGTAGCGACTAGCGGCGCCTATGAGCAGTTCTTC. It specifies CASSVATSGAYEQFF.

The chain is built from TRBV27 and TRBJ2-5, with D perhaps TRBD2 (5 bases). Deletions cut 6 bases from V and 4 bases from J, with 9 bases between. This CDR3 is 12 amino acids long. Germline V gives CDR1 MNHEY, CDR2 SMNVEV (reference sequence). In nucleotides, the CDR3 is TGTGCCAGCAGCCGGGGTGGAGAGACCCAGTACTTC. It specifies CASSRGGETQYF.

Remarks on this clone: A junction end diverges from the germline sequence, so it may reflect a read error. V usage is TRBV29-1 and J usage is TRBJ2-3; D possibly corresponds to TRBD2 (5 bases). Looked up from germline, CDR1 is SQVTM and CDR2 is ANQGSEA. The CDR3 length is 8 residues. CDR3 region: CSVEDGIF. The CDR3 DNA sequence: TGCAGCGTTGAAGACGGGATTTTT.

This CDR3 reads CASSAGQRVYEQYF. The CDR3 DNA reads TGCGCCAGCAGTGCGGGACAGCGGGTCTACGAGCAGTACTTC. The chain carries TRBV10-2 and TRBJ2-7; tentative D call: TRBD1 (7 bases). The CDR3 totals 14 residues. Looked up from germline, CDR1 is WSHSY and CDR2 is SAAADI. V lost 4 bases, J lost 3 bases, and 13 bases lay in between.

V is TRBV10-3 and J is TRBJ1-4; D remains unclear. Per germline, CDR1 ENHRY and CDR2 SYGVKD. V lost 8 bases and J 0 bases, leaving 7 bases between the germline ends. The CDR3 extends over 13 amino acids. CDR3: CAIRGTTNEKLFF. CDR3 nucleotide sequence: TGTGCCATCCGAGGAACAACTAATGAAAAACTGTTTTTT.

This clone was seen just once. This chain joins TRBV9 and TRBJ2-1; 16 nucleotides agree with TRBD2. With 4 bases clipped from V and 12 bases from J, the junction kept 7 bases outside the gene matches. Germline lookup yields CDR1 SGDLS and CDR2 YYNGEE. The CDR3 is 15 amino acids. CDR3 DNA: TGTGCCAGCAGCCCAGGGACTAGCGGGGGGGGTTGGCAGTTCTTC. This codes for CASSPGTSGGGWQFF.

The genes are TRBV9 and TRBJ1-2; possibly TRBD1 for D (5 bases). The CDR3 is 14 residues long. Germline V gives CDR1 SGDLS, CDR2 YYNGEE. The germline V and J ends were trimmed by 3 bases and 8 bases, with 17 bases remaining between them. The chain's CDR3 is CASSALDSRGGYTF. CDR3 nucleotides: TGTGCCAGCAGCGCCTTAGACAGCCGGGGGGGCTACACCTTC.

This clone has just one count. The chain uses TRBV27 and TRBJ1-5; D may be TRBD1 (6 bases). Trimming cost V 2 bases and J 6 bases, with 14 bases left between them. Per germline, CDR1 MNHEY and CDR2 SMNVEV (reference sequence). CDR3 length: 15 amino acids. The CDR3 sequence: CASSLKPQGIQPQHF. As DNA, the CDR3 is TGTGCCAGCAGTTTAAAACCTCAGGGGATTCAGCCCCAGCATTTT.

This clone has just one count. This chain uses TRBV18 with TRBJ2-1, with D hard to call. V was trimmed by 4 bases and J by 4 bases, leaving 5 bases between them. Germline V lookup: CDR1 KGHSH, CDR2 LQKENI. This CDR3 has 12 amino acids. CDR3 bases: TGTGCCAGCTCACTCCAGTACAATGAGCAGTTCTTC. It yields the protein CASSLQYNEQFF.